Listed below are T cell receptor beta chains from one sample, sequenced in a study of T cell responses to AZD1222 COVID-19 vaccine. Some clones are missing from TCRdb's copy, which holds only in-frame ones; the method was immunoSEQ multiplex PCR. The profile shows approximately 160,000 clones, around 93% of them singletons. Sequenced here: peripheral blood, sampled on day 0 of AZD1222 vaccination. The receptors come from an adult in good health. Each CDR3 is given without its conserved first and last residue. A D gene is named only where the DNA matches it firmly. Not every row has a clone size; where given, it reads once, few, many or a size class.

D: .
V: TRBV19
J: TRBJ2-2
size: .
CDR3: ASSIGGANTGELF

D: .
V: TRBV19
J: TRBJ1-1
size: .
CDR3: ASTLGGMNTEAF

D: .
V: TRBV9
J: TRBJ2-1
size: .
CDR3: ASSTNPVGDSYNEQF

D: TRBD1
V: TRBV28
J: TRBJ1-4
size: .
CDR3: ASSATGTGQDEKLF

D: TRBD2
V: TRBV27
J: TRBJ2-6
size: .
CDR3: ASSRTSGAYYSGANVLT

D: TRBD1
V: TRBV6-2/TRBV6-3
J: TRBJ2-7
size: .
CDR3: ASSYRATGGHYEQY

D: .
V: TRBV3-1/TRBV3-2
J: TRBJ2-7
size: .
CDR3: ASSHTQGTSYEQY

D: TRBD2
V: TRBV30
J: TRBJ2-2
size: once
CDR3: ALLAGERGGELF

D: .
V: TRBV2
J: TRBJ2-5
size: .
CDR3: ASSELAETQY

D: .
V: TRBV4-1
J: TRBJ1-1
size: .
CDR3: ASSQGSGNTEAF

D: .
V: TRBV2
J: TRBJ1-1
size: .
CDR3: ASSEVLGWGGYPTEAF

D: .
V: TRBV18
J: TRBJ2-2
size: .
CDR3: ASSPTLGALSGELF

D: TRBD2
V: TRBV9
J: TRBJ2-1
size: .
CDR3: ASSVTSGGNEQF

D: TRBD2
V: TRBV3-1/TRBV3-2
J: TRBJ2-1
size: .
CDR3: ASSLPGLAGKQF

D: TRBD2
V: TRBV7-2
J: TRBJ2-3
size: once
CDR3: ASRGWASGISDTQY

D: TRBD2
V: TRBV2
J: TRBJ2-1
size: .
CDR3: ASSDMGAGVGNEQF